This T cell receptor (beta chain) was sequenced for a study of cytomegalovirus exposure and HLA in healthy donors. At the level of the study: Within an early data release were 85 million or so unique TCRs drawn from HLA-typed donors.

Germline lookup yields CDR1 MNHNS and CDR2 SASEGT. V trimming: 2 bases; J trimming: 2 bases; junction bases outside the gene matches: 7. The CDR3 extends over 16 amino acids. Sampled while nominally healthy, donors likely had unrecorded immune exposures. A note on this clone: Antigen: not known.

The PCR contained 60 Vbeta and 13 Jbeta primers. Clones were read by immunoSEQ multiplex PCR, and TCRdb kept only the in-frame ones, dropping some. The repertoire holds more than 140,000 clones, with over 70% as singletons. Findings and caveats of the study: As a later analysis showed, a missense DCLRE1C variant was linked to trimming of TCR beta V- and J-genes.

The source material was PBMCs. This chain connects TRBV6-1 to TRBJ2-7, with TRBD2 matching over 9 bases. The sequence was obtained from a young man in good health and CMV-seropositive. The CDR3: CASSEKGGGVTYEQYF. The CDR3 coding sequence is TGTGCCAGCAGTGAAAAAGGCGGGGGGGTTACCTACGAGCAGTACTTC.